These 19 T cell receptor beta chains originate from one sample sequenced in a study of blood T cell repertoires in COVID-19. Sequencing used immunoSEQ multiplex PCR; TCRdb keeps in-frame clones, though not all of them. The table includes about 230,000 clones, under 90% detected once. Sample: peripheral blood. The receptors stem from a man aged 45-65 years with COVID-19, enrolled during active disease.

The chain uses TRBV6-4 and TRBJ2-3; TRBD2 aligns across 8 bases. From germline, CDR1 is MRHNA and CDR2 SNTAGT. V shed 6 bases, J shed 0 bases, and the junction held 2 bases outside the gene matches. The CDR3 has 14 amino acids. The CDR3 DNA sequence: TGTGCCAGCAGGACTAGCGCGAGCACAGATACGCAGTATTTT. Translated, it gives CASRTSASTDTQYF.

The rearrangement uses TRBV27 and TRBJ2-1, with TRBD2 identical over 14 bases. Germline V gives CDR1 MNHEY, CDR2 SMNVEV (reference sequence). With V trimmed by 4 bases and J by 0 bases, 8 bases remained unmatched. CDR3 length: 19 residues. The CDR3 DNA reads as TGTGCCAGCAGTTACGGGGGGACTAGCGGGGGAGTCTCCTACAATGAGCAGTTCTTC. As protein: CASSYGGTSGGVSYNEQFF.

The CDR3 sequence is CASSVAGMETQYF. The CDR3 region has the DNA TGTGCCAGCAGCGTAGCGGGAATGGAGACCCAGTACTTC. This sequence joins TRBV9 and TRBJ2-5, with D tentatively TRBD2 (5 bases). V lost 0 bases and J lost 5, with 8 bases in between. This CDR3 has 13 residues. Germline-derived CDR1 and CDR2 are SGDLS and YYNGEE.

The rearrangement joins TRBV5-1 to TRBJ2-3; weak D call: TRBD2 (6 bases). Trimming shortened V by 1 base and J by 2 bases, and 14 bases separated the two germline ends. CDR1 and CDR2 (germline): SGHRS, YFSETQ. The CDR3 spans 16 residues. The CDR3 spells CASSLRGGGTTDTQYF. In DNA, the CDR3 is TGCGCCAGCAGCTTGAGAGGAGGCGGGACCACAGATACGCAGTATTTT. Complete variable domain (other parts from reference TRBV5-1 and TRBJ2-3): KAGVTQTPRYLIKTRGQQVTLSCSPISGHRSVSWYQQTPGQGLQFLFEYFSETQRNKGNFPGRFSGRQFSNSRSEMNVSTLELGDSALYLCASSLRGGGTTDTQYFGPGTRLTVL.

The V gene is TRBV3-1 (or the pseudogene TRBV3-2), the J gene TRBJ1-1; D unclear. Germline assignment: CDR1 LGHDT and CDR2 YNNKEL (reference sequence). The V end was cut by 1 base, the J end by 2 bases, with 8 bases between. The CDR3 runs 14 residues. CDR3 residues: CASSQVGENTEAFF. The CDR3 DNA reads TGTGCCAGCAGCCAAGTAGGAGAAAACACTGAAGCTTTCTTT.

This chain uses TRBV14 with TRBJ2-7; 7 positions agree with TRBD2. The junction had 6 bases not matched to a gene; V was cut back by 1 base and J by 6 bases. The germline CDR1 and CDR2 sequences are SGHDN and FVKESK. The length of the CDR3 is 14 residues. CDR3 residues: CASSQVGLVPEQYF. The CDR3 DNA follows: TGTGCCAGCAGCCAAGTTGGACTAGTACCCGAGCAGTACTTC.

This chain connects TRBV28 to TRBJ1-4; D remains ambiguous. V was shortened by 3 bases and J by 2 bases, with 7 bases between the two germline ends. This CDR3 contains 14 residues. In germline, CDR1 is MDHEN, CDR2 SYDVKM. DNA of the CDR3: TGTGCCAGCAGTTTGGCGGGGACTAATGAAAAACTGTTTTTT. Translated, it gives CASSLAGTNEKLFF.

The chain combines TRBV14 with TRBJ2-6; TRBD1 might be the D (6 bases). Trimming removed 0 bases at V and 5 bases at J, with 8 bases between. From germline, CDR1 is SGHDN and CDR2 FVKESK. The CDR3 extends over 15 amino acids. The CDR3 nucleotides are TGTGCCAGCAGCCAAGACCGGGACAGGGCCAACGTCCTGACTTTC. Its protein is CASSQDRDRANVLTF.

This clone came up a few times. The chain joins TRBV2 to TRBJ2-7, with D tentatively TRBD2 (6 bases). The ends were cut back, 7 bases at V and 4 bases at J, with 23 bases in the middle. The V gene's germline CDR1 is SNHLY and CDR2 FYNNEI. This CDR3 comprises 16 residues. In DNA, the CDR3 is TGTGCCAGCAAGGAGCGGCAAACGCGGGATGGTTACGAGCAGTACTTC. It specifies CASKERQTRDGYEQYF.

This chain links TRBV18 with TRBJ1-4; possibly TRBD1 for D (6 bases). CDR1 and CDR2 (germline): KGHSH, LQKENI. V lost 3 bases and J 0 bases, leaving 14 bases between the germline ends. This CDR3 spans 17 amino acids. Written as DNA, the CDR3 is TGTGCCAGCTCACCCAGGACAGATCTATCAACTAATGAAAAACTGTTTTTT. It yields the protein CASSPRTDLSTNEKLFF.

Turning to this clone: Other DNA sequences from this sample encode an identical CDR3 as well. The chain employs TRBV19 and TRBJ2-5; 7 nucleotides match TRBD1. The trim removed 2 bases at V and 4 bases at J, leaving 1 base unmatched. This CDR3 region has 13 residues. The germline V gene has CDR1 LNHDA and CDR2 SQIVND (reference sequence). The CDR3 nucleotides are TGTGCCAGTAGTATACCAGGGGGAGAGACCCAGTACTTC. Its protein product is CASSIPGGETQYF.

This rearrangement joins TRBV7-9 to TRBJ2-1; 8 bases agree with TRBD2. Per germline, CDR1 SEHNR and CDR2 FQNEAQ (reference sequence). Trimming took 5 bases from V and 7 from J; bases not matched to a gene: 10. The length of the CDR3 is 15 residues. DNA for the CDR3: TGTGCCAGCAGCCCCCGGGGGGGCTTAAGGAATGAGCAGTTCTTC. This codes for CASSPRGGLRNEQFF.

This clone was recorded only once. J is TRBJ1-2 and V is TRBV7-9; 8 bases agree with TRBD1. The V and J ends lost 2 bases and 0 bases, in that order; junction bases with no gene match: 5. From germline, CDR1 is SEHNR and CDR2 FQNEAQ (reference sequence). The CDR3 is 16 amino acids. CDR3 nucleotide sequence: TGTGCCAGCAGCTTACCCAGGGGGCTAGCTAACTATGGCTACACCTTC. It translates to CASSLPRGLANYGYTF. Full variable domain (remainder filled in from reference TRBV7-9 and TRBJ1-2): DTGVSQNPRHKITKRGQNVTFRCDPISEHNRLYWYRQTLGQGPEFLTYFQNEAQLEKSRLLSDRFSAERPKGSFSTLEIQRTEQGDSAMYLCASSLPRGLANYGYTFGSGTRLTVV.

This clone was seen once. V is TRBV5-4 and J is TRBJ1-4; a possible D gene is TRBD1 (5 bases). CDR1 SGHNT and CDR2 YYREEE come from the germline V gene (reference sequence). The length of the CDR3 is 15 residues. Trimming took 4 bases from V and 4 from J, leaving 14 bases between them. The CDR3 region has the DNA TGTGCCAGCAGCACCCTGGACACGGTTAATGAAAAACTGTTTTTT. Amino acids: CASSTLDTVNEKLFF.

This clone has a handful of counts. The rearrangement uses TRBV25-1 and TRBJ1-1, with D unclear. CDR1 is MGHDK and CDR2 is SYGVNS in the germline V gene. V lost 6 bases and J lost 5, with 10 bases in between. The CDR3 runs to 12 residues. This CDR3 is CASRAGWTEAFF. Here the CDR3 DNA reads TGTGCCAGCAGGGCGGGGTGGACTGAAGCTTTCTTT.

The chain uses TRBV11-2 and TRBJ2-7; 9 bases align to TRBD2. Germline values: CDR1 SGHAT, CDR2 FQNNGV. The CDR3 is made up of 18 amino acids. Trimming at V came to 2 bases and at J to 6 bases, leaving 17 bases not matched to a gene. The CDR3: CASSLSPLLGGRAVEQYF. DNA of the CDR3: TGTGCCAGCAGCTTAAGTCCCCTACTCGGCGGGAGGGCCGTCGAGCAGTACTTC.

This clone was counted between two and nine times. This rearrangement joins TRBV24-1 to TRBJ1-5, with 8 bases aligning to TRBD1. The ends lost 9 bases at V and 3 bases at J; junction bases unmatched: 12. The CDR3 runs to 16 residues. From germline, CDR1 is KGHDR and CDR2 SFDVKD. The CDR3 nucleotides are TGTGCCACCCAAGGTGTTGACAGGGGTAACAATCAGCCCCAGCATTTT. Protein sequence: CATQGVDRGNNQPQHF.

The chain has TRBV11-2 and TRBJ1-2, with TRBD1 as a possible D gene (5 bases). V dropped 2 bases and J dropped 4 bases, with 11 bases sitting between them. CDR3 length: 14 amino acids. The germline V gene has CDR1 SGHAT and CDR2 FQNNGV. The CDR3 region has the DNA TGTGCCAGCAGCTTAACTCAGGGCAGCTATGGCTACACCTTC. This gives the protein CASSLTQGSYGYTF.

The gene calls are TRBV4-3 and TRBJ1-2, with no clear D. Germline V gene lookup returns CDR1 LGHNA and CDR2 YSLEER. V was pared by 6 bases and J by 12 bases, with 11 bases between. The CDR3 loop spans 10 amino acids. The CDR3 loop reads CASRPVVDTF. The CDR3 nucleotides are TGCGCCAGCAGACCGGTTGTAGACACCTTC.